This T cell receptor (beta chain) was sequenced during a study of shared clonotypes between healthy human individuals. Study-level information: Each donor's CD4 naive and CD4 memory cells filled three plates apiece, CD8 naive two, and CD8 memory one.

Study observations and caveats: Clonotypes that were shared across a handful of donors made up about 4.5% of naive CD4 clonotypes.

This clone has just one count. Its antigen is undetermined. Assay execution took place at the deep level. Using immunoSEQ multiplex PCR, the repertoire was profiled, and TCRdb retains in-frame clones only, with some absent. The table has more than 600,000 clones, 92% seen once. Cells designated naive CD8 were CD45RO-negative and were positively selected for CCR7, with terminally differentiated effector memory CD45RA+ cells excluded. Trimming cost V 5 bases and J 5 bases, with 12 bases left between them. CDR1 and CDR2 from the germline V gene are SQVTM and ANQGSEA. The CDR3 contains 13 residues. The origin of this receptor is a man aged 25-40 years in good health. Material for sequencing was naive CD8+ T cells sorted from blood. The chain has TRBV29-1 and TRBJ2-2; D not certain. CDR3 nucleotides: TGCAGCGTTTATTGGACGGAAACCGGGGAGCTGTTTTTT. This sequence encodes CSVYWTETGELFF.